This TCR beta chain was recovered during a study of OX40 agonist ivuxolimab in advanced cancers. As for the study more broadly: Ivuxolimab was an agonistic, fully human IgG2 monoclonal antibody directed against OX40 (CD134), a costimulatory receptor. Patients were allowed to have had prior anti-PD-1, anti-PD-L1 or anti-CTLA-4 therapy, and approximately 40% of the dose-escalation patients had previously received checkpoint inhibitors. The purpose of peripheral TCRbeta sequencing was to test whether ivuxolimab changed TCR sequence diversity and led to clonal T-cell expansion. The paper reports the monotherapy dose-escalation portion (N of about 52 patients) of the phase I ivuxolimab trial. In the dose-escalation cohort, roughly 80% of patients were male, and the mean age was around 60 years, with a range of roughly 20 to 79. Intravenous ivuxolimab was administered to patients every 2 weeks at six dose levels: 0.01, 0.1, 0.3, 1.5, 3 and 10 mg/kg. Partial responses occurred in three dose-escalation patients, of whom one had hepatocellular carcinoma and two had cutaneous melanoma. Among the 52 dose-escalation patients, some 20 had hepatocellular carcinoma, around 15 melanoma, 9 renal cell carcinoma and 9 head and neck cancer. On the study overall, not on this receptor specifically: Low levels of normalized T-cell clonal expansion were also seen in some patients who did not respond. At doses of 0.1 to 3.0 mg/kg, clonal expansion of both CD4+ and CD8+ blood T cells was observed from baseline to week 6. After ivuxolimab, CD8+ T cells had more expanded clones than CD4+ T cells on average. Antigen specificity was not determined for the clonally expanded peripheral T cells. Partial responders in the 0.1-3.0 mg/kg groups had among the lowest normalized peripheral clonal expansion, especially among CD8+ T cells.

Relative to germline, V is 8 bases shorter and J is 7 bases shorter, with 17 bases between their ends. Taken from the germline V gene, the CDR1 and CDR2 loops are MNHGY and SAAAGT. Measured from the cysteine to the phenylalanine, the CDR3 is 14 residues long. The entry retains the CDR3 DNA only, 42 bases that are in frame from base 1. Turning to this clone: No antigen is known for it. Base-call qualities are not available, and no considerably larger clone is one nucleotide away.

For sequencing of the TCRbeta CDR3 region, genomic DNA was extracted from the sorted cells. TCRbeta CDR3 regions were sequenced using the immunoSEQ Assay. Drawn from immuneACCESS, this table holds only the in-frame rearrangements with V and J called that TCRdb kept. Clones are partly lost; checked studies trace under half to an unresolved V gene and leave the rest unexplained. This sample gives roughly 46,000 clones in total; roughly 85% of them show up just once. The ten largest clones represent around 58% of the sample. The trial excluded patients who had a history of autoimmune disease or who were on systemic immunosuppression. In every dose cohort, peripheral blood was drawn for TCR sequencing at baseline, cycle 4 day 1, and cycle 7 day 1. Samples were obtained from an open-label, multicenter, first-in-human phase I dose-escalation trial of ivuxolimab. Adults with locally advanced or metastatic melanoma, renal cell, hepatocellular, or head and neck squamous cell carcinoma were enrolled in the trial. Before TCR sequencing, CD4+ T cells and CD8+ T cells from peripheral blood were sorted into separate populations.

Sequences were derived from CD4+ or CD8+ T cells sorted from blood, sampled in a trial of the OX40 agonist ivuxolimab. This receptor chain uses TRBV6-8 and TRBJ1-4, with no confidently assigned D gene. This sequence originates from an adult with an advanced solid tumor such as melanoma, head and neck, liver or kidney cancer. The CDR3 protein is CASGRFGMGEKLFF. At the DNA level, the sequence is TGTGCCAGCGGCCGTTTCGGTATGGGTGAAAAACTGTTTTTT.